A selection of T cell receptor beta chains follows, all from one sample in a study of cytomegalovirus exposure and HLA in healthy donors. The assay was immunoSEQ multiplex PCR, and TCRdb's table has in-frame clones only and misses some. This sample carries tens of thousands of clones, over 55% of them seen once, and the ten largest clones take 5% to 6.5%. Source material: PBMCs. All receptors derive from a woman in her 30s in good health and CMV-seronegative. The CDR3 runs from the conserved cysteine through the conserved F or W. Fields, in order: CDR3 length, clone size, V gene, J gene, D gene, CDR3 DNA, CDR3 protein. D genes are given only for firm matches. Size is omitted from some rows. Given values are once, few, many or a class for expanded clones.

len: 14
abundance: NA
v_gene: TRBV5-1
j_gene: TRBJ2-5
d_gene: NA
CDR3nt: TGCGCCAGCAGCTTGAGGGGCAGCCAAGAGACCCAGTACTTC
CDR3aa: CASSLRGSQETQYF

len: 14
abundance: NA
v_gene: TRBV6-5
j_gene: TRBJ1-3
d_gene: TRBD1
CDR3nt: TGTGCCAGCAGGGGAACAGGGGACGGAAACACCATATATTTT
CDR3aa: CASRGTGDGNTIYF

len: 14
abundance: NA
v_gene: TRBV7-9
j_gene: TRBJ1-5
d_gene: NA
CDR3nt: TGTGCCAGCAGCTTAGATCGGGGGATATCGCCCCAGCATTTT
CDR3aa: CASSLDRGISPQHF

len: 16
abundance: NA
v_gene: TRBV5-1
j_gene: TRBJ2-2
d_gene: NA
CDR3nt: TGCGCCAGCAGCCCCATTTCTGACATCTACACCGGGGAGCTGTTTTTT
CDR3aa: CASSPISDIYTGELFF

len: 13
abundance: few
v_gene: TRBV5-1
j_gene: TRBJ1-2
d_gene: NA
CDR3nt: TGCGCCAGCAGCTTGGGACTGGACTATGGCTACACCTTC
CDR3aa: CASSLGLDYGYTF

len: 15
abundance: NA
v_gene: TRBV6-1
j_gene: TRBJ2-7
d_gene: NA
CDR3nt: TGTGCCAGCAGTGAGGGTGGCGCCGGGTACTACGAGCAGTACTTC
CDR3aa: CASSEGGAGYYEQYF

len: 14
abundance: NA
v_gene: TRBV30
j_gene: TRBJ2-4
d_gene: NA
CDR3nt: TGTGCCTGGGGGGAAAGAACAGGTGTAAACATTCAGTACTTC
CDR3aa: CAWGERTGVNIQYF

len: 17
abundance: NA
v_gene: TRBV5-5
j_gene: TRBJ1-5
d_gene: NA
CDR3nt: TGTGCCAGCAGCTTGGCCGGTTTAGTTGACTTCAATCAGCCCCAGCATTTT
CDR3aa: CASSLAGLVDFNQPQHF

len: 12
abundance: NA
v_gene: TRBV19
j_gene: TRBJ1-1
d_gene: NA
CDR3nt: TGTGCCAGTCGACAGTCAAACACTGAAGCTTTCTTT
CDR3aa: CASRQSNTEAFF

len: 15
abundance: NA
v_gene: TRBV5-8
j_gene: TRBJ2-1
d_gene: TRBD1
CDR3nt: TGTGCCAGCAGCTTGGTTGACAGGGGGTACAATGAGCAGTTCTTC
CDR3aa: CASSLVDRGYNEQFF

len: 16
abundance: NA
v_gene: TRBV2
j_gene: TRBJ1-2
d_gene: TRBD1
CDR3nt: TGTGCCACCTTACGGGGACAGGGGGCTATCTCTCGCGGCTACACCTTC
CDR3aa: CATLRGQGAISRGYTF

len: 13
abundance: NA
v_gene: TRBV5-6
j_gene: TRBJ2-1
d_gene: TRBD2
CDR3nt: TGTGCCAGCATCTATGGGACTAGCGGTGAGCAGTTCTTC
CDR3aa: CASIYGTSGEQFF

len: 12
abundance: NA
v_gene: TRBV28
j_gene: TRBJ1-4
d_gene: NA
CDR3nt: TGTGCCAGCACCCAACAGGGAGAAAAACTGTTTTTT
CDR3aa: CASTQQGEKLFF

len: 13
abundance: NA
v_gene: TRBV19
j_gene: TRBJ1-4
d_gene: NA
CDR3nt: TGTGCCAGTAGTACCTCTTCAGGGGAAAAACTGTTTTTT
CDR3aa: CASSTSSGEKLFF

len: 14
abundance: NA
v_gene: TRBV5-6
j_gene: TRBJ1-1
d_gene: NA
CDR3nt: TGTGCCAGCAGCTTCGTCAGGCTGAACACTGAAGCTTTCTTT
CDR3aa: CASSFVRLNTEAFF

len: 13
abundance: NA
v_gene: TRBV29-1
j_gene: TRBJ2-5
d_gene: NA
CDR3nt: TGCAGCGTTGAGGAGCTAGCAAAAGAGACCCAGTACTTC
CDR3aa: CSVEELAKETQYF

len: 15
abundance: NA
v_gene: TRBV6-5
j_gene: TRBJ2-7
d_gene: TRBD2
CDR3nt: TGTGCCAGCAGTTACTCGGGACTAGCCGCCTACGAGCAGTACTTC
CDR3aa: CASSYSGLAAYEQYF

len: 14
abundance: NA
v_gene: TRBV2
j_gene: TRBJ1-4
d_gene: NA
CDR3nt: TGTGCCAGCAGTGGCGGGGCCCTAGTGGAAAAACTGTTTTTT
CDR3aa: CASSGGALVEKLFF

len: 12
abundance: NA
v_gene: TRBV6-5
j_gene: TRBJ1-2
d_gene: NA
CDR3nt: TGTGCCAGTCGATGGGGGCCCTATGGCTACACCTTC
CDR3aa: CASRWGPYGYTF

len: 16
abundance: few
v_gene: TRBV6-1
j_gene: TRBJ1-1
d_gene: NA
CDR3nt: TGTGCCAGCAGTGAGAGGGCTGACGGAATGAACACTGAAGCTTTCTTT
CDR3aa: CASSERADGMNTEAFF

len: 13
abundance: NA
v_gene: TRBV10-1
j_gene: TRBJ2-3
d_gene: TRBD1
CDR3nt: TGCGCCAGCAGGGGTGCAGGGGGAGATACGCAGTATTTT
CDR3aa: CASRGAGGDTQYF

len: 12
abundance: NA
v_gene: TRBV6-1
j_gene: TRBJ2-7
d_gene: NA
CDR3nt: TGTGCCGTAGAAAGCGTTGTCTACGAGCAGTACTTC
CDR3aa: CAVESVVYEQYF

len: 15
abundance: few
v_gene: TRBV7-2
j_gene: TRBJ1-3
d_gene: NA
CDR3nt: TGTGCCAGCAGCCAACAGGGTCTCACGGGAAACACCATATATTTT
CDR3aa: CASSQQGLTGNTIYF

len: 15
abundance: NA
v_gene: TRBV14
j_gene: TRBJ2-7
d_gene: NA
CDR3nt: TGTGCCAGCAGCCCACCTAGCGCCTCCTCCTACGAGCAGTACTTC
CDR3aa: CASSPPSASSYEQYF

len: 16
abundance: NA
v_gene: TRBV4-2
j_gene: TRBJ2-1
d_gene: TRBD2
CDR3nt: TGTGCCAGCAGCCACGGCACAGCGGGAGGGAATGATGAGCAGTTCTTC
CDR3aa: CASSHGTAGGNDEQFF

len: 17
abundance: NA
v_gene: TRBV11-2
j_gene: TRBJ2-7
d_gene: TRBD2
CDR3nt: TGTGCCAGCAGCTTAGATCGGGCTAGCGGGAGGAAATACGAGCAGTACTTC
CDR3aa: CASSLDRASGRKYEQYF

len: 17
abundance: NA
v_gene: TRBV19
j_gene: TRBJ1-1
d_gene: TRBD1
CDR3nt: TGTGCCAGTAGCAAGGCGACAGGGTCTTACAATGGCACTGAAGCTTTCTTT
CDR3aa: CASSKATGSYNGTEAFF

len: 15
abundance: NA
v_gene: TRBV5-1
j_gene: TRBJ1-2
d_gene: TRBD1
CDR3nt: TGCGCCAGCAGCGGAACCCAGGGGGCGTTGGCCGGCTACACCTTC
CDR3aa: CASSGTQGALAGYTF

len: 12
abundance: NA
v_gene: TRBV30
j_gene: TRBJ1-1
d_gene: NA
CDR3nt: TGTGCCTGGAGTGGCGACAGGTATGAAGCTTTCTTT
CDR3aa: CAWSGDRYEAFF

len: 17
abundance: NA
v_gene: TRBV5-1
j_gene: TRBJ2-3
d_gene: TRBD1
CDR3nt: TGCGCCAGCAGCTTGGCCTGGGAGACAGGGAGTTCAGATACGCAGTATTTT
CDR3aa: CASSLAWETGSSDTQYF

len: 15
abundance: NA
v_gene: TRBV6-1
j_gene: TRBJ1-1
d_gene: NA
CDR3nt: TGTGCCAGCAGCCCGTACAAAGCGGTAAACACTGAAGCTTTCTTT
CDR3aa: CASSPYKAVNTEAFF

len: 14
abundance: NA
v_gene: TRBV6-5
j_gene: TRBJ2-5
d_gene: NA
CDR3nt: TGTGCCAGCAGGGTCATAGCAGCTCCAGAGACCCAGTACTTC
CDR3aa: CASRVIAAPETQYF

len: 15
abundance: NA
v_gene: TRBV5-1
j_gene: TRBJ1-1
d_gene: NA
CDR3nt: TGCGCCAGCAGCTTGGAAGGGAGTTTGAACACTGAAGCTTTCTTT
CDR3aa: CASSLEGSLNTEAFF

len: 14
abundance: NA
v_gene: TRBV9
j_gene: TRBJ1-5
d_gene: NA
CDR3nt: TGTGCCAGCAGCGTAGGGGGAGGCGGTCAGCCCCAGCATTTT
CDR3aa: CASSVGGGGQPQHF

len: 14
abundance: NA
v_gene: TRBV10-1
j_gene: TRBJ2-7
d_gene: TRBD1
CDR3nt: TGCGCCAGCTCACCCGACAGGGAAGTAGGCGAGCAGTACTTC
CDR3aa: CASSPDREVGEQYF